The present entry profiles one TCR beta chain with its context. The data originate from a study of T cell repertoires in cytomegalovirus infection. Across the whole study: Both a matching HLA type and CMV infection were indicated by public TCR beta signatures.

In TCRdb, the reads were re-called with MiXCR into one record per CDR3 protein. The sample has some 300,000 distinct CDR3 sequences, roughly an eighth seen once; the top ten hold about 10%. Germline V lookup: CDR1 MNHEY, CDR2 SMNVEV (reference sequence). The CDR3 runs 15 residues. Trimming at V came to 6 bases and at J to 7 bases, leaving 9 bases not matched to a gene. The sample was PBMCs. This sequence joins TRBV27 and TRBJ2-1, with 10 bases that match TRBD2. This TCR came from a human donor in good health (CMV status not recorded). Some clones in this sample may be carry-over from other donors' samples. CDR3: CASRPLAGLSNEQFF. The CDR3 DNA reads as TGTGCCAGCAGACCACTAGCGGGATTGTCAAATGAGCAGTTCTTC.